The 23 T cell receptor beta chains below all came from one sample that was sequenced in a study of vaccination effects on CD4 cells after COVID-19. Produced via immunoSEQ multiplex PCR; TCRdb's table is partial and in-frame only. The sample includes 67,000 or so clones, about 81% of them seen just once. Viral peptide pools were used in the ViraFEST assay to expand antigen-specific CD4+ T cells, and sequencing came afterward. Once cultured for approximately 10 days, the cells underwent separation to obtain CD4+ T cells. Participants were given two doses of BNT162b2 or mRNA-1273 vaccine. Antigens of these TCRs are unknown. The sample was CD4+ T cells from PBMCs cultured with HCoV-229E spike peptides, taken after COVID-19 vaccination. These receptors were obtained from a human donor who received a COVID-19 vaccine.

The V call is TRBV5-4, the J call TRBJ2-3, with TRBD2 identical over 9 bases. The trim removed 3 bases at V and 8 bases at J, leaving 13 bases unmatched. Germline lookup yields CDR1 SGHNT and CDR2 YYREEE (reference sequence). This CDR3 comprises 16 residues. The CDR3 spells CASSSPGTSMTVTQYF. In DNA form, the CDR3 reads TGTGCCAGCAGCTCCCCCGGGACTAGCATGACGGTTACGCAGTATTTT.

The rearrangement links TRBV7-3 to TRBJ2-1; no clear D. Trimming left V 3 bases short and J 5 bases short, with 8 bases between. The CDR3 spans 13 residues. Germline CDR1 SGHTA, CDR2 FQGTGA. The CDR3 bases are TGTGCCAGCAGCTTGTCGATAAACAATGAGCAGTTCTTC. Translating gives CASSLSINNEQFF.

V is TRBV29-1 and J is TRBJ2-5, with 7 bases aligning to TRBD2. Germline CDR1 and CDR2: SQVTM and ANQGSEA. The CDR3 sequence is 12 residues long. The V and J ends lost 7 bases and 5 bases, in that order; junction bases with no gene match: 7. The CDR3, as DNA: TGCAGCGCCGGCGGGGGTTCGGAGACCCAGTACTTC. Its translation: CSAGGGSETQYF.

CDR3 sequence reads: CASSPGAGQPQHF. The DNA for the CDR3 is TGTGCCAGCTCACCCGGGGCTGGGCAGCCCCAGCATTTT. The rearrangement uses TRBV18 and TRBJ1-5; D perhaps matches TRBD1 (5 bases). V was shortened by 3 bases and J by 7 bases, with 10 bases between the two germline ends. CDR1 is KGHSH and CDR2 is LQKENI in the germline V gene. CDR3 length: 13 amino acids.

Judged by abundance, this clone is medium-sized. The chain recombines TRBV7-2 with TRBJ1-1, with D uncertain. The CDR3 sequence is 13 residues long. The V end lost 5 bases, the J end lost 0 bases, and 7 bases lay between the germline ends. Germline V lookup: CDR1 SGHTA, CDR2 FQGNSA. CDR3 residues: CASSPYLNTEAFF. CDR3 nucleotide sequence: TGTGCCAGCAGCCCCTACTTGAACACTGAAGCTTTCTTT.

In this sample, this clone turned up a few times. V is TRBV7-2 and J is TRBJ1-5; the D is unclear. V shed 2 bases and J shed 4 bases, with 12 bases lying between them. Germline values: CDR1 SGHTA, CDR2 FQGNSA. The CDR3 totals 15 residues. CDR3 nucleotide sequence: TGTGCCAGCAGCTTACAACCGCAGATGAATCAGCCCCAGCATTTT. This encodes CASSLQPQMNQPQHF.

The J gene is TRBJ2-2, the V gene TRBV7-2; tentatively, D is TRBD1 (5 bases). Germline V gives CDR1 SGHTA, CDR2 FQGNSA. The CDR3 covers 15 residues. Trimming removed 5 bases from V and 1 base from J, with 11 bases in between. CDR3 sequence: CASSLATGNTGELFF. In DNA, the CDR3 is TGTGCCAGCAGCCTTGCAACAGGGAACACCGGGGAGCTGTTTTTT.

The rearrangement links TRBV5-1 to TRBJ1-2; TRBD1 might be the D (5 bases). V was cut by 0 bases and J by 4 bases, with 16 bases left in between. CDR1 SGHRS and CDR2 YFSETQ come from the germline V gene. This CDR3 spans 16 amino acids. The CDR3 is CASSLGGAQGSYGYTF. CDR3 coding DNA: TGCGCCAGCAGCTTGGGAGGTGCCCAGGGTTCCTATGGCTACACCTTC.

J is TRBJ1-2 and V is TRBV19; weak D call: TRBD1 (6 bases). Per germline, CDR1 LNHDA and CDR2 SQIVND (reference sequence). V gave up 8 bases and J gave up 8 bases, with 12 bases separating them. The CDR3 is 11 amino acids. The CDR3 spells CASYRVGGYTF. The CDR3 region has the DNA TGTGCCAGTTACAGGGTCGGCGGCTACACCTTC.

V usage is TRBV7-3 and J usage is TRBJ2-1, with D perhaps TRBD1 (6 bases). V shed 0 bases and J shed 0 bases, with 6 bases lying between them. The CDR3 length is 15 residues. In germline, CDR1 is SGHTA, CDR2 FQGTGA. CDR3 nucleotide sequence: TGTGCCAGCAGCTTAACAGGGGGCTCCTACAATGAGCAGTTCTTC. Translating it yields CASSLTGGSYNEQFF.

This chain joins TRBV6-2 or TRBV6-3 and TRBJ2-5; the D call may be TRBD1 or TRBD2 (6 bases each). Trimming took 4 bases from V and 6 from J, leaving 18 bases between them. The germline CDR1 and CDR2 sequences are MNHEY and SVGEGT. This CDR3 is 15 amino acids long. CDR3 sequence reads: CASSSAGAGGKTQYF. The CDR3 DNA is TGTGCCAGCAGTTCTGCAGGGGCTGGGGGGAAGACCCAGTACTTC.

The chain combines TRBV6-6 with TRBJ1-3; D gene unclear. Germline CDR1 is MNHNY and CDR2 is SVGAGI (reference sequence). This CDR3 is 15 amino acids long. The V gene lost 0 bases and the J gene lost 4 bases, with 10 bases spanning the gap. The CDR3 region has the DNA TGTGCCAGCAGTTACTCGAGTGGGCAGGGAAACACCATATATTTT. This encodes CASSYSSGQGNTIYF.

CDR3 DNA: TGCGCCAGCAGCCCGGGGGGACAGGGGGCACAAGAGACCCAGTACTTC. Its protein product is CASSPGGQGAQETQYF. The chain carries TRBV5-1 and TRBJ2-5; 12 positions match TRBD1. The germline CDR1 and CDR2 sequences are SGHRS and YFSETQ. This CDR3 is 16 amino acids long. V shed 4 bases, J shed 2 bases, and the junction held 6 bases outside the gene matches.

In DNA form, the CDR3 reads TGTGCCAGTAGTACCACTCAGGGTTACTATGGCTACACCTTC. Protein product: CASSTTQGYYGYTF. The chain has TRBV19 and TRBJ1-2; the D gene is possibly TRBD1 (5 bases). Germline V gene lookup returns CDR1 LNHDA and CDR2 SQIVND (reference sequence). Trimming cost V 4 bases and J 3 bases, with 12 bases left between them. CDR3 length equals 14 residues.

The rearrangement joins TRBV5-1 to TRBJ2-3; 8 bases line up with TRBD2. Germline CDR1 is SGHRS and CDR2 is YFSETQ. This CDR3 is 15 amino acids long. Trimming took 4 bases from V and 5 from J; bases not matched to a gene: 9. This CDR3 is CASSIVAGRGDTQYF. The CDR3 DNA reads as TGCGCCAGCAGCATTGTAGCGGGGAGAGGAGATACGCAGTATTTT.

This clone was counted a single time. J is TRBJ2-4 and V is TRBV27; D gene ambiguous. With 6 bases removed from V and 0 bases from J, the gap between germline ends came to 9 bases. Germline-derived CDR1 and CDR2 are MNHEY and SMNVEV (reference sequence). The CDR3 contains 14 residues. Here the CDR3 DNA reads TGTGCCAGCAGGGCCTCCGGAGCCAAAAACATTCAGTACTTC. Its protein product is CASRASGAKNIQYF.

This chain joins TRBV5-5 and TRBJ1-3; 8 nucleotides agree with TRBD1. The V segment lost 4 bases and the J segment 1 base; nucleotides outside the gene matches: 7. The CDR3 runs to 16 residues. Germline CDR1 is SGHKS and CDR2 is YYEKEE (reference sequence). The CDR3 protein is CASSPRQGTSGNTIYF. CDR3 nucleotides: TGTGCCAGCAGCCCACGACAGGGGACTTCTGGAAACACCATATATTTT.

This clone appeared a single time. This chain connects TRBV2 to TRBJ2-2; D unclear. V lost 7 bases and J 8 bases, leaving 11 bases between the germline ends. The CDR3 consists of 12 residues. CDR1 and CDR2 from the germline V gene are SNHLY and FYNNEI. Here the CDR3 reads CASKADFGELFF. CDR3 DNA: TGTGCCAGCAAGGCAGATTTTGGGGAGCTGTTTTTT.

This clone showed up just a few times. V and J are TRBV30 and TRBJ2-3; D ambiguous. Trimming stripped 3 bases from V and 3 bases from J, with 10 bases between. This CDR3 has 13 amino acids. Germline V gene sequence: CDR1 GTSNPN, CDR2 SVGIG (reference sequence). CDR3 sequence (DNA): TGTGCCTGGAGCTCCTTGAAGACAGATACGCAGTATTTT. Its translation is CAWSSLKTDTQYF.

The chain recombines TRBV19 with TRBJ1-2, with a tentative D call TRBD1 (5 bases). Germline CDR1 LNHDA, CDR2 SQIVND (reference sequence). The CDR3 spans 12 residues. V lost 4 bases to trimming and J lost 5 bases, with 8 bases between them. CDR3 coding DNA: TGTGCCAGTAGTAGACAGTTTTATGGCTACACCTTC. It is translated as CASSRQFYGYTF.

The chain combines TRBV18 with TRBJ2-1; a possible D gene is TRBD1 (5 bases). The CDR3 loop spans 14 amino acids. Trimming shortened V by 5 bases and J by 3 bases, and 11 bases separated the two germline ends. CDR1 is KGHSH and CDR2 is LQKENI in the germline V gene. CDR3 sequence: CASSAFDSYNEQFF. CDR3 in DNA: TGTGCCAGCTCAGCTTTCGACAGCTACAATGAGCAGTTCTTC.

The CDR3 DNA is TGCGCCAGCAGTGAGTGGACTAACCCTAGCACAGATACGCAGTATTTT. Protein: CASSEWTNPSTDTQYF. The V call is TRBV10-1, the J call TRBJ2-3; weak D call: TRBD2 (6 bases). The CDR3 consists of 16 residues. CDR1 and CDR2 (germline): WNHNN, SYGVQD (reference sequence). Trimming left V 1 base short and J 0 bases short, with 11 bases between.

The rearrangement links TRBV6-5 to TRBJ1-2; TRBD1 matches at 8 bases. V dropped 5 bases and J dropped 0; count of bases not matched to a gene: 2. The germline CDR1 and CDR2 sequences are MNHEY and SVGAGI. The CDR3 loop spans 14 amino acids. CDR3 loop: CASSRTGTNYGYTF. Written as DNA, the CDR3 is TGTGCCAGCAGTCGGACAGGGACTAACTATGGCTACACCTTC.